This T cell receptor (beta chain) is drawn from a study of blood T cell repertoires in COVID-19. Original handling: By means of reference gene primer amplification, nucleated cell counts were estimated. Sequenced by immunoSEQ multiplex PCR; TCRdb stores in-frame clones only, minus some. That table supplies the V and J calls and clone size; D and trimming were determined from the DNA. The top ten clones hold approximately 3% of a sample with about 220,000 clones, roughly four fifths of them seen once. The germline V gene has CDR1 LNHDA and CDR2 SQIVND (reference sequence). The CDR3 has 14 amino acids. V gave up 7 bases and J gave up 7 bases; unmatched junction bases: 9.

The chain uses TRBV19 and TRBJ2-4; 8 bases line up with TRBD2. Input material: peripheral blood. The clonotype was recovered from a woman aged 30 to 39 who had recovered from COVID-19. CDR3 loop: CASMAGASGNIQYF. The DNA of the CDR3 is TGTGCCAGTATGGCGGGGGCTAGCGGGAACATTCAGTACTTC.